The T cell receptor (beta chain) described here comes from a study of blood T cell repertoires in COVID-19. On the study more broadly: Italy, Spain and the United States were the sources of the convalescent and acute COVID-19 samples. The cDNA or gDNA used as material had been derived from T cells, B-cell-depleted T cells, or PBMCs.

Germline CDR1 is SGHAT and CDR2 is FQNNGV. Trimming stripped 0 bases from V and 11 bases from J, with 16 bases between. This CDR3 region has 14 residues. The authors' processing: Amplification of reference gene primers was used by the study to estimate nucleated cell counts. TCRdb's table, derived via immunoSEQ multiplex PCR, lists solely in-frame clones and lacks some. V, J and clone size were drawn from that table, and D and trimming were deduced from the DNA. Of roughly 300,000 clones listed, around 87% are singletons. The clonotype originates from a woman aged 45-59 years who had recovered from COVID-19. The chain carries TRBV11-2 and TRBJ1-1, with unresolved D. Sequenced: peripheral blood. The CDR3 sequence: CASSLEGLPWRAFF. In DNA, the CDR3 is TGTGCCAGCAGCTTAGAGGGTCTTCCCTGGCGGGCTTTCTTT.